This note documents a single T cell receptor (beta chain) sequence. Its antigen specificity is not known. No much larger clone exists at a distance of one base, and base qualities are not known. These data originate in a study of CD8+CD57+ T cells in acquired aplastic anemia (dated 2018 in TCRdb). About the study as a whole: DNA extracted from sorted CD4+ and CD8+ cells had a mean of about 3.2 ug, with a range of roughly 0.18 to 27.4 ug. CD8+CD57+ expansion was defined as frequency above the mean frequency observed in healthy subjects. The study at large found these results: Roughly 30 CD8+ CDR3 sequences were found to be shared between patients and controls, but these sequences appeared to be highly expressed in patients and within the immunodominant clones of the patients. Patients and healthy controls showed no significant difference in CD8+ Simpson's diversity (P=0.060).

Expansion of CD8+CD57+ cells had been shown by flow cytometry in the patients chosen for sequencing. Severe acquired aplastic anemia was diagnosed in all patients according to International Study of Aplastic Anemia and Agranulocytosis and Camitta criteria. No patient had received any therapy when blood was sampled. The study deep-sequenced TCR repertoires of sorted CD4+ and CD8+ blood T cells from severe aplastic anemia patients and healthy subjects. Patients were enrolled under clinicaltrials.gov protocols 00001620, 01623167, 00001397, 00071045, 00081523 and 00961064 in the USA. Ficoll-Paque density gradient centrifugation was used to isolate peripheral blood mononuclear cells. CD4+ and CD8+ T cells were sorted by FACS or magnetic beads before DNA extraction. CDR1 and CDR2 (MGHDK, SYGVNS) derive from the germline V gene. The CDR3 runs 15 residues from the cysteine to the phenylalanine. The DNA shown is the 45-base CDR3, in frame from base 1. V has 7 bases trimmed and J has 8 bases trimmed; junction bases matching no gene number 12.

Profiling of TCR beta VDJ combinations and CDR3 sequences used genomic DNA as the template. An Illumina HiSeq 2000 was the platform used for TCR repertoire sequencing. Processing in the source paper ran as follows. Repertoire assessment relied on Simpson's diversity index, CDR3 size and DJ length profiles, and TRBV/TRBJ rearrangement plots. The most abundant DNA sequence in the deep sequencing data was defined as the immunodominant clone. CDR3 amino acid sequences were screened for sharing across subjects and were compared with published repertoires and the VDJdb database. Using fastp at Q25 and MiXCR, TCRdb reprocessed the public reads and kept productive beta chains. Each record represents a unique CDR3 protein, reported with the most common genes and DNA among its rows. V and J calls and clone size were set by TCRdb, not the authors. The sample records about 120,000 distinct CDR3 sequences, under 65% of which are singletons. The ten largest clonotypes hold roughly 30% of the sample.

Here the chain combines TRBV25-1 and TRBJ2-1; TRBD2 matches 9 bases in the middle. Sequenced: sorted CD4+, CD8+, or CD8+CD57+ T cells (not recorded which) from PBMCs. The sequence derives from a human donor with aplastic anemia. Here the CDR3 is given as CASKSFAGGSDEQFF. DNA sequence: TGTGCCAGCAAAAGTTTCGCGGGGGGGTCGGATGAGCAGTTCTTC.